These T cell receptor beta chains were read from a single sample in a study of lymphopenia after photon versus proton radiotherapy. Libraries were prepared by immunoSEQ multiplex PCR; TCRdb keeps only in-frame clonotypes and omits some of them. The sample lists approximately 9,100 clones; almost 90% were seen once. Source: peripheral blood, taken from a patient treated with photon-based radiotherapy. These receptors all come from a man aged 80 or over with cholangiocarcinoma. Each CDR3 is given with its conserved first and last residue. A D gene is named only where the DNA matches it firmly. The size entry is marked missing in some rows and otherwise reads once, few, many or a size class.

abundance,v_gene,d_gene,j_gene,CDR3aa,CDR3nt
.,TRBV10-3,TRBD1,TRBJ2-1,CAISIRDRENEQFF,TGTGCCATCAGTATCCGGGACAGGGAGAATGAGCAGTTCTTC
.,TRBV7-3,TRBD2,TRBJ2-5,CASSPRGRVGETQYF,TGTGCCAGCAGCCCGCGGGGGAGGGTCGGAGAGACCCAGTACTTC
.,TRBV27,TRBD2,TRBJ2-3,CASSLSRGLAGISTDTQYF,TGTGCCAGCAGTTTATCTAGGGGACTAGCGGGGATTAGCACAGATACGCAGTATTTT
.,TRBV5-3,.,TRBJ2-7,CARSLGGTVIYEQYF,TGTGCCAGAAGCTTGGGCGGGACAGTAATTTACGAGCAGTACTTC
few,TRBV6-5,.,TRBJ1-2,CASAGGGRNYGYTF,TGTGCCAGCGCCGGGGGGGGCCGGAACTATGGCTACACCTTC
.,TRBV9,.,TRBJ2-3,CASSGSRTAGDTQYF,TGTGCCAGCAGCGGGTCACGGACTGCAGGGGATACGCAGTATTTT
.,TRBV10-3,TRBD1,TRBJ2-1,CAISSQGGYNEQFF,TGTGCCATCAGCTCACAGGGGGGATACAATGAGCAGTTCTTC
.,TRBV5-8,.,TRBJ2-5,CASSLDTQETQYF,TGTGCCAGCAGCTTGGACACCCAAGAGACCCAGTACTTC
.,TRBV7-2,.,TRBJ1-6,CASSPRVRSYNSPLHF,TGTGCCAGCAGCCCGAGGGTCCGCTCCTATAATTCACCCCTCCACTTT
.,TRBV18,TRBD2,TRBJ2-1,CASSPGSGGGNEQFF,TGTGCCAGCTCACCAGGAAGCGGGGGGGGCAATGAGCAGTTCTTC
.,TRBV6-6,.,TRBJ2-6,CASRFIGSVLTF,TGTGCCAGCCGCTTTATTGGTTCCGTCCTGACTTTC
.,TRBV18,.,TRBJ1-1,CASSTDENTEAFF,TGTGCCAGCTCAACGGACGAGAACACTGAAGCTTTCTTT
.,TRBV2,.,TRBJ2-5,CASNRAGSQETQYF,TGTGCCAGCAACCGGGCGGGATCCCAAGAGACCCAGTACTTC
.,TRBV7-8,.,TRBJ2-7,CASSSWTDEEQYF,TGTGCCAGCAGCTCGTGGACGGACGAGGAGCAGTACTTC
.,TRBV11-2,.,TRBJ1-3,CASSPGGGVSGNTIYF,TGTGCCAGCAGCCCCGGCGGGGGAGTCTCTGGAAACACCATATATTTT
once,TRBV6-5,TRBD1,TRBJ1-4,CASSQDRGDEKLFF,TGTGCCAGCAGCCAGGACAGGGGAGATGAAAAACTGTTTTTT
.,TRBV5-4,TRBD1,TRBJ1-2,CASSAPGTGRVIYGYTF,TGTGCCAGCAGCGCCCCCGGGACAGGGAGGGTGATCTATGGCTACACCTTC
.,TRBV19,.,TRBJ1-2,CASEANYGYTF,TGTGCCAGTGAAGCTAACTATGGCTACACCTTC
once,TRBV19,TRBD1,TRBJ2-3,CASSLGQHTDTQYF,TGTGCCAGTAGTTTGGGACAGCACACAGATACGCAGTATTTT
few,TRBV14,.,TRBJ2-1,CASSHRELPNEQFF,TGTGCCAGCAGCCATCGTGAGTTACCCAATGAGCAGTTCTTC
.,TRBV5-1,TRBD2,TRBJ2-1,CASSLNLAGGYEQFF,TGCGCCAGCAGCTTGAACCTAGCGGGGGGGTATGAGCAGTTCTTC
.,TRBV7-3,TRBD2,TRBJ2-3,CASSSGLAGAGILYF,TGTGCCAGCAGCTCGGGACTAGCGGGGGCCGGTATCCTGTATTTT
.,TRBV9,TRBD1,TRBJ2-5,CASSVAPTGPQETQYF,TGTGCCAGCAGCGTAGCACCGACAGGGCCCCAAGAGACCCAGTACTTC
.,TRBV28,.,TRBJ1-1,CASSSGTVSEAFF,TGTGCCAGCAGTTCCGGGACGGTCTCTGAAGCTTTCTTT
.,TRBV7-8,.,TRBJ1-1,CASRRGGNTEAFF,TGTGCCAGCAGAAGGGGGGGGAACACTGAAGCTTTCTTT
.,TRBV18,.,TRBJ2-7,CASSHTTGVAPYEQYF,TGTGCCAGCTCCCACACTACGGGGGTTGCCCCTTACGAGCAGTACTTC
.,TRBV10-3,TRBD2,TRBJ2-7,CAIRTSGGGEQYF,TGTGCCATCCGGACTAGCGGGGGTGGGGAGCAGTACTTC
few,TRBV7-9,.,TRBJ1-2,CASRPVDPHYGYTF,TGTGCCAGCAGGCCGGTGGACCCCCACTATGGCTACACCTTC
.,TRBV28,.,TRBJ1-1,CASSSSTTLYTEAFF,TGTGCCAGCAGTTCCTCGACCACGCTTTACACTGAAGCTTTCTTT
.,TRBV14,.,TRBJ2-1,CASSPTSPGYNEQFF,TGTGCCAGCAGTCCCACTAGCCCGGGGTACAATGAGCAGTTCTTC
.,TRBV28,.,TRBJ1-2,CASSPPQGSYGYTF,TGTGCCAGCAGTCCGCCCCAGGGAAGCTATGGCTACACCTTC
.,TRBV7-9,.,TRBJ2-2,CASSPGLLGELFF,TGTGCCAGCAGCCCGGGCCTATTAGGGGAGCTGTTTTTT
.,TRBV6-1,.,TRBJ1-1,CASSDRVASTEAFF,TGTGCCAGCAGTGACAGGGTGGCGAGCACTGAAGCTTTCTTT
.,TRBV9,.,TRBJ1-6,CASSVLQGSSYNSPLHF,TGTGCCAGCAGCGTACTTCAGGGAAGCTCCTATAATTCACCCCTCCACTTT
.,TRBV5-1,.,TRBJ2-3,CASSLEGFMGGTQYF,TGCGCCAGCAGCTTGGAGGGCTTCATGGGGGGTACGCAGTATTTT
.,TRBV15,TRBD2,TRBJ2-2,CATSGEAGGLNTGELFF,TGTGCCACCAGCGGCGAAGCGGGGGGGCTGAACACCGGGGAGCTGTTTTTT
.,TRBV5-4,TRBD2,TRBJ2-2,CASSLGLAGALNTGELFF,TGTGCCAGCAGCTTGGGTCTAGCGGGGGCCTTGAACACCGGGGAGCTGTTTTTT
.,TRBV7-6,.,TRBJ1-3,CASSPGDPSGNTIYF,TGTGCCAGCAGCCCAGGGGACCCCTCTGGAAACACCATATATTTT
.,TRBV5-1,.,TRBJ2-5,CASSSQGRAETQYF,TGCGCCAGCAGCTCCCAGGGGCGGGCGGAGACCCAGTACTTC
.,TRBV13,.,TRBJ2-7,CASSLGRGKVYEQYF,TGTGCCAGCAGCTTAGGGAGGGGCAAGGTTTACGAGCAGTACTTC
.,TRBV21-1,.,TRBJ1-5,CASRSPAPWGHQPQHF,TGTGCCAGCAGATCCCCAGCCCCGTGGGGGCATCAGCCCCAGCATTTT